The present entry profiles one T cell receptor beta chain with its context. The antigen is undetermined. Primers included in the PCR were 60 Vbeta and 13 Jbeta primers. The data were produced by immunoSEQ multiplex PCR, yet TCRdb's version contains in-frame clones alone and is incomplete. The sample lists a few hundred thousand clones; about 90% were seen once. Unmatched junction bases numbered 12, after V lost 4 bases and J lost 6 bases. The CDR3 contains 15 residues. Germline V lookup: CDR1 SGHNT, CDR2 YYREEE (reference sequence). This sample is part of a study of cytomegalovirus exposure and HLA in healthy donors. Findings and caveats of the study: Later on, an analysis showed TCR association rates differing by HLA locus, with DRB1 the most and HLA-C the fewest. Near-uniform donor sequencing depth was presumed by presence/absence analyses.

V is TRBV5-4 and J is TRBJ2-7, with 8 bases identical to TRBD1. Source material: PBMCs. The TCR comes from a girl aged 2 to 9 in good health and CMV-seronegative. The CDR3 here is CASSPWTGSGSEQYF. DNA for the CDR3: TGTGCCAGCAGCCCCTGGACAGGGTCCGGGAGCGAGCAGTACTTC. The whole variable domain, remainder taken from reference TRBV5-4 and TRBJ2-7, is ETGVTQSPTHLIKTRGQQVTLRCSSQSGHNTVSWYQQALGQGPQFIFQYYREEENGRGNFPPRFSGLQFPNYSSELNVNALELDDSALYLCASSPWTGSGSEQYFGPGTRLTVT.